These 23 T cell receptor beta chains originate from one sample sequenced in a study of T cell responses to AZD1222 COVID-19 vaccine. Data came from immunoSEQ multiplex PCR; TCRdb stores just in-frame clones and leaves some out. This sample has over 150,000 clones, with 88% found just once. Sequenced material: peripheral blood, taken 28 days after the second AZD1222 dose. These receptor sequences come from an adult who received the AZD1222 COVID-19 vaccine.

The CDR3 here is CASSPRLAGNNEQFF. The CDR3 DNA reads as TGTGCCAGCAGCCCCAGACTAGCGGGGAACAATGAGCAGTTCTTC. The gene calls are TRBV7-3 and TRBJ2-1, with 11 positions matching TRBD2. V lost 5 bases to trimming and J lost 5 bases; unmatched junction nucleotides: 5. Germline loops: CDR1 SGHTA, CDR2 FQGTGA. This CDR3 is built from 15 residues.

The rearrangement uses TRBV5-1 and TRBJ2-3, with D possibly matching TRBD2 (6 bases). Germline V lookup: CDR1 SGHRS, CDR2 YFSETQ. CDR3 length: 16 amino acids. The V and J ends lost 3 bases and 3 bases respectively, with 17 bases between them. The CDR3 reads CASSSGGGVGTDTQYF. The DNA for the CDR3 is TGCGCCAGCAGCTCCGGGGGAGGCGTCGGGACAGATACGCAGTATTTT.

The rearrangement links TRBV30 to TRBJ2-1; 8 bases fit TRBD2. The CDR3 covers 14 residues. V lost 3 bases, J lost 2 bases, and 3 bases stayed unmatched. Per germline, CDR1 GTSNPN and CDR2 SVGIG (reference sequence). In DNA form, the CDR3 reads TGTGCCTGGAGAGAGCGGGGGACCTACAATGAGCAGTTCTTC. This translates into CAWRERGTYNEQFF.

This chain joins TRBV5-1 and TRBJ1-1; D is ambiguous. The V gene's germline CDR1 is SGHRS and CDR2 YFSETQ. This CDR3 spans 14 amino acids. V dropped 1 base and J dropped 1 base, with 8 bases sitting between them. CDR3 amino acids: CASSLNTANTEAFF. The CDR3 coding sequence is TGCGCCAGCAGCTTGAATACAGCGAACACTGAAGCTTTCTTT. Full variable domain (missing parts from reference TRBV5-1 and TRBJ1-1): KAGVTQTPRYLIKTRGQQVTLSCSPISGHRSVSWYQQTPGQGLQFLFEYFSETQRNKGNFPGRFSGRQFSNSRSEMNVSTLELGDSALYLCASSLNTANTEAFFGQGTRLTVV.

This chain links TRBV6-1 with TRBJ1-1, with unresolved D. The germline V and J ends were trimmed by 2 bases and 1 base, with 8 bases remaining between them. Germline-derived CDR1 and CDR2 are MNHNS and SASEGT. The CDR3 is 14 amino acids. The CDR3 DNA is TGTGCCAGCAGTGAATTGGGAGGGAACACTGAAGCTTTCTTT. This gives the protein CASSELGGNTEAFF.

V gene TRBV5-1 combines with J gene TRBJ2-2; no definite D call. This CDR3 has 13 residues. Trimming removed 3 bases at V and 10 bases at J, with 13 bases between. Germline loops: CDR1 SGHRS, CDR2 YFSETQ. In DNA form, the CDR3 reads TGCGCCAGCAGCTCCTCTGGGTCGCCGGAGCTGTTTTTT. Its translation is CASSSSGSPELFF. Full variable domain (remainder filled in from reference TRBV5-1 and TRBJ2-2): KAGVTQTPRYLIKTRGQQVTLSCSPISGHRSVSWYQQTPGQGLQFLFEYFSETQRNKGNFPGRFSGRQFSNSRSEMNVSTLELGDSALYLCASSSSGSPELFFGEGSRLTVL.

V and J are TRBV19 and TRBJ2-5; 9 nucleotides line up with TRBD2. CDR3 length equals 13 residues. Germline V gene data show CDR1 as LNHDA and CDR2 as SQIVND (reference sequence). The ends lost 6 bases at V and 1 base at J; junction bases unmatched: 0. CDR3 in amino acids: CASRRGGQETQYF. CDR3 in DNA: TGTGCCAGTAGGCGGGGGGGCCAAGAGACCCAGTACTTC.

The V call is TRBV14, the J call TRBJ2-1; D might be TRBD1 or TRBD2, each matching 5 bases. Trimming took off 8 bases at V and 9 bases at J, with 8 bases between the two ends. In germline, CDR1 is SGHDN, CDR2 FVKESK. CDR3 size: 10 residues. In nucleotides, the CDR3 is TGTGCCAGCCTAGGGACTGAGCAGTTCTTC. It codes for CASLGTEQFF.

The chain joins TRBV11-1 to TRBJ1-6; tentatively, D is TRBD1 (5 bases). Germline CDR1 SGHAT, CDR2 FQDESV (reference sequence). V was trimmed by 5 bases and J by 10 bases, leaving 15 bases between them. The CDR3 extends over 14 amino acids. The CDR3 nucleotides read TGTGCCAGCAGCCGCCTGGGGGGAGGCTCACCCCTCCACTTT. It yields the protein CASSRLGGGSPLHF. The entire variable domain, with the rest obtained from reference TRBV11-1 and TRBJ1-6, is as follows: EAEVAQSPRYKITEKSQAVAFWCDPISGHATLYWYRQILGQGPELLVQFQDESVVDDSQLPKDRFSAERLKGVDSTLKIQPAELGDSAMYLCASSRLGGGSPLHFGNGTRLTVT.

The J gene is TRBJ1-4, the V gene TRBV12-3 or TRBV12-4; no reliable D call. CDR3 length equals 12 residues. Deletions cut 5 bases from V and 8 bases from J, with 9 bases between. The DNA for the CDR3 is TGTGCCAGCAGTCGAACAAGGGAAAAACTGTTTTTT. Amino acids: CASSRTREKLFF.

This clone was detected only a few times. The chain uses TRBV19 and TRBJ1-4, with TRBD1 matching over 7 bases. The V segment lost 4 bases and the J segment 3 bases; nucleotides outside the gene matches: 5. Germline CDR1 reads LNHDA; CDR2 reads SQIVND (reference sequence). This CDR3 region has 15 residues. As DNA, the CDR3 is TGTGCCAGTAGTACCGACAGGGTGGCTAATGAAAAACTGTTTTTT. Its translation: CASSTDRVANEKLFF.

This clone was counted a single time. The DNA for the CDR3 is TGTGCCAGTTTGCCGGGGGGAAATAACTATGGCTACACCTTC. As protein: CASLPGGNNYGYTF. The chain has TRBV5-5 and TRBJ1-2, with D perhaps TRBD1 (5 bases). The V end lost 8 bases, the J end lost 1 base, and 15 bases lay between the germline ends. Germline loops: CDR1 SGHKS, CDR2 YYEKEE (reference sequence). This CDR3 spans 14 amino acids.

V and J are TRBV18 and TRBJ1-5, with TRBD1 matching over 7 bases. The CDR3 has 15 residues. Germline loops: CDR1 KGHSH, CDR2 LQKENI. V was clipped by 5 bases and J by 2 bases; unmatched bases: 6. The CDR3 protein is CASSTDRDRNQPQHF. CDR3 DNA sequence: TGTGCCAGCTCAACAGACAGGGATCGCAATCAGCCCCAGCATTTT.

The chain has TRBV7-3 and TRBJ1-5; D is undetermined. The V gene's germline CDR1 is SGHTA and CDR2 FQGTGA. Trimming removed 2 bases from V and 0 bases from J, with 17 bases in between. The CDR3 consists of 18 residues. CDR3 in DNA: TGTGCCAGCAGCTTACAAACAGTTAATCCCTATAGCAATCAGCCCCAGCATTTT. Amino acids: CASSLQTVNPYSNQPQHF.

The chain carries TRBV6-1 and TRBJ2-3; D is possibly TRBD2 (5 bases). The CDR3 is 14 amino acids. CDR1 and CDR2 from the germline V gene are MNHNS and SASEGT. The V end lost 2 bases, the J end lost 6 bases, and 12 bases lay between the germline ends. The CDR3 DNA reads as TGTGCCAGCAGTGAATTGGGAGCTGCCGATACGCAGTATTTT. Its protein is CASSELGAADTQYF.

In its sample, this clone was seen a few times. The V and J genes are TRBV19 and TRBJ2-2; D perhaps matches TRBD1 (5 bases). V was clipped by 0 bases and J by 5 bases, with 7 bases between them. This CDR3 spans 14 amino acids. Germline lookup yields CDR1 LNHDA and CDR2 SQIVND (reference sequence). CDR3: CASSIDPGTGELFF. The CDR3 DNA is TGTGCCAGTAGTATAGATCCAGGGACCGGGGAGCTGTTTTTT.

The chain employs TRBV2 and TRBJ2-3; D unclear. This CDR3 is 14 amino acids long. Germline V gene data show CDR1 as SNHLY and CDR2 as FYNNEI. Trimming cost V 4 bases and J 2 bases, with 10 bases left between them. In nucleotides, the CDR3 is TGTGCCAGCAGTGCGCAGAGATACACAGATACGCAGTATTTT. Its translation is CASSAQRYTDTQYF. The complete variable domain, with remaining parts taken from reference TRBV2 and TRBJ2-3, reads EPEVTQTPSHQVTQMGQEVILRCVPISNHLYFYWYRQILGQKVEFLVSFYNNEISEKSEIFDDQFSVERPDGSNFTLKIRSTKLEDSAMYFCASSAQRYTDTQYFGPGTRLTVL.

The rearrangement links TRBV29-1 to TRBJ1-1, with D maybe TRBD1 (5 bases). Trimming left V 3 bases short and J 0 bases short, with 11 bases between. The CDR3 runs to 14 residues. Germline CDR1 reads SQVTM; CDR2 reads ANQGSEA. CDR3: CSVDGAGVNTEAFF. In DNA, the CDR3 is TGCAGCGTTGATGGTGCGGGGGTGAACACTGAAGCTTTCTTT.

This chain connects TRBV6-2 or TRBV6-3 to TRBJ2-6; D is uncertain. The CDR3 has 16 amino acids. Trimming took off 5 bases at V and 0 bases at J, with 11 bases between the two ends. Per the germline V gene, CDR1 is MNHEY and CDR2 is SVGEGT. The CDR3 is CASSADILSGANVLTF. Written as DNA, the CDR3 is TGTGCCAGCAGTGCCGACATTCTCTCTGGGGCCAACGTCCTGACTTTC.

The rearrangement links TRBV2 to TRBJ2-1; D unclear. This CDR3 contains 13 residues. V shed 4 bases and J shed 4 bases, with 8 bases lying between them. Looked up from germline, CDR1 is SNHLY and CDR2 is FYNNEI. The CDR3 loop reads CASSGTFYNEQFF. CDR3 in DNA: TGTGCCAGCAGTGGGACCTTTTACAATGAGCAGTTCTTC.

This chain joins TRBV6-1 and TRBJ2-2; 11 nucleotides line up with TRBD1. Germline CDR1 MNHNS, CDR2 SASEGT. The CDR3 runs to 15 residues. Trimming at V came to 2 bases and at J to 6 bases, leaving 2 bases not matched to a gene. CDR3 sequence (DNA): TGTGCCAGCAGTGAATGGACAGGGGGCGCCGGGGAGCTGTTTTTT. Protein product: CASSEWTGGAGELFF.

The chain combines TRBV4-3 with TRBJ1-1; D not certain. V lost 2 bases and J 6 bases, leaving 13 bases between the germline ends. From germline, CDR1 is LGHNA and CDR2 YSLEER. The CDR3 is made up of 14 amino acids. CDR3 bases: TGCGCCAGCAGCCAAATACTAAGTGACGCTGAAGCTTTCTTT. Amino acid sequence: CASSQILSDAEAFF.

The chain employs TRBV18 and TRBJ2-1; D remains ambiguous. CDR1 and CDR2 from the germline V gene are KGHSH and LQKENI. The length of the CDR3 is 16 residues. V lost 4 bases to trimming and J lost 0 bases, with 13 bases between them. CDR3 protein: CASSLSWTSSYNEQFF. The CDR3 coding sequence is TGTGCCAGCTCACTTTCATGGACGAGCTCCTACAATGAGCAGTTCTTC.